The rows below give T cell receptor beta chains drawn from one sample of a study of T cell repertoires in cytomegalovirus infection. For these receptors, no antigen is known. TCRdb re-derived calls from the reads in MiXCR, one entry per CDR3 protein. The table lists approximately 910,000 distinct CDR3 sequences, less than 40% of them singletons. The sample here was cultured CD8+ T cells from PBMCs, taken from culture after CMV antigen stimulation. Every receptor here comes from a human donor in good health (CMV status not recorded). Some clones in this sample may be carry-over from other donors' samples. Each CDR3 is given with its conserved first and last residue.

V gene	CDR3 protein
TRBV7-6	CASSEDYSVREQYF
TRBV7-6	CASSSPRSGGVSSYNEQFF
TRBV7-9	CASSWELAGGQSSYNEQFF
TRBV7-9	CASSLEWQDQNTGELFF
TRBV4-1	CASSQAGEQFF
TRBV4-3	CASSHQSSIRDGYTF
TRBV6-1	CAGGGNEQYF
TRBV5-1	CASSLAGQSSYEQYF
TRBV6-6	CASRRDREKLFF
TRBV7-8	CASSSLRALPQHF
TRBV19	CASQGGNYGYTF
TRBV18	CASSPRGSGNTGELFF
TRBV4-1	CASSQEGGASGGSSYNEQFF
TRBV6-6	CASSYTPGSTNEKLFF
TRBV20-1	CSARDSRTGGRLGQPQHF
TRBV28	CASSPYGPRVYSNQPQHF
TRBV4-1	CASSQEHPGDTEAFF
TRBV27	CASSYTSTWNEQFF
TRBV6-2/TRBV6-3	CASSPPSFEAFF
TRBV15	CATSRGDRISSYNEQFF
TRBV7-6	CASGTGRDTQYF
TRBV7-3	CASSLAGGGSNEQFF
TRBV28	CASSLRQGDGYTF
TRBV20-1	CSARSGDTEAFF
TRBV27	CASSLWGWTLTEAFF
TRBV7-6	CASSLGTGSGTEAFF
TRBV25-1	CASSECGLAGSCEQYF
TRBV19	CASSSHDLAKNIQYF
TRBV5-4	CASSFDGSGGNTEAFF
TRBV5-6	CASNPVVGTNTEAFF
TRBV7-9	CASSLVSGTTEAFF
TRBV19	CASIPSDRELDYTF
TRBV27	CASAGGPDRGFLYNSPLHF
TRBV6-1	CASSEASGGTSGANVLTF
TRBV6-1	CASSPAGFYGSPLHF
TRBV6-4	CASSDGNTGELFF
TRBV6-6	CASSLSIGGRDPNTEAFF
TRBV10-3	CAISEVGGPTEAFF
TRBV28	CASSSEQGAGTEAFF
TRBV11-1	CASNPGGPEAFF
TRBV19	CASGDGGSYNEQFF
TRBV29-1	CSVQDSPTNEQFF
TRBV12-3/TRBV12-4	CASRDTTGSSYEQYF
TRBV19	CASTPEADYGYTF
TRBV6-6	CASSISRATEAFF
TRBV27	CASSLSASSGNTIYF
TRBV12-3/TRBV12-4	CASSPDSSSGNTIYF
TRBV9	CASSGGRGVVNEQFF
TRBV5-1	CASSSRDYRTDTQYF
TRBV4-1	CASSQDGGADTQYF
TRBV12-3/TRBV12-4	CASSFDGSNQPQHF
TRBV7-9	CASSLSRDSSYNEQFF
TRBV25-1	CASTDDWSDEQFF
TRBV7-6	CASSSRTGGQDTQYF
TRBV19	CASSSEAYYNEQFF
TRBV28	CASSLWAGVGETQYF
TRBV27	CASTGTGGLLDYGYTF